This entry features one TCR beta chain sequence. These data belong to a study of tumor and adjacent non-tumor tissue in lung cancer. At the level of the study: There were approximately twelve adenocarcinoma, 2 squamous cell carcinoma and 1 small cell lung cancer cases.

RNA was extracted from bulk tissue without any cell sorting. Between August and November 2014, newly diagnosed, chemotherapy-naive lung cancer patients underwent thoracic surgery in China. The library came from three nested PCR rounds adapted from ARM-PCR protocols. TCRdb called the multiplex PCR reads again in MiXCR, with one record for every CDR3 protein. The sample yields 100,000 to 150,000 distinct CDR3 sequences, over 65% seen once. Trimming pared 0 bases from V and 6 bases from J, leaving 19 bases between. Germline lookup yields CDR1 LGHNA and CDR2 YNFKEQ. This CDR3 comprises 17 residues. The clonotype comes from a man younger than 45 with non-small cell lung cancer. V usage is TRBV4-2 and J usage is TRBJ2-3; D is perhaps TRBD2 (6 bases). Source material: lung tumor tissue. As DNA, the CDR3 is TGTGCCAGCAGCCAAGAAGCTCTCGCGGGATCAGGTGATACGCAGTATTTT. It encodes CASSQEALAGSGDTQYF.